This T cell receptor (beta chain) is drawn from a study of cytomegalovirus exposure and HLA in healthy donors. CDR3 length: 12 residues. Primers: 60 Vbeta forward and 13 Jbeta reverse. Generated by immunoSEQ multiplex PCR, the TCRdb table keeps only in-frame clones and is missing some. The table shows about 140,000 clones, with approximately 60% occurring only once. The sample consisted of PBMCs. The rearrangement uses TRBV21-1 and TRBJ2-5; TRBD2, the table's D call, was not compared with the DNA. The end of the DNA aligns better with TRBJ2-7, so the J call may be wrong. TRBV21-1 is an annotated pseudogene. The sequence came from a woman aged 40 to 55 in good health and CMV-seronegative. CDR3 DNA: TGTGCCAGCGGGACTAGACCCTACGAGCAGTACTTC. Encoded protein: CASGTRPYEQYF.